This T cell receptor (beta chain) comes out of a study of T cell repertoires in cytomegalovirus infection. For the study at large: Matching HLA type, along with CMV infection, was indicated by public TCR beta signatures.

Findings of the study overall: In two of eight donors, the top clonotype was HLA-C-restricted CMV-specific.

V was pared by 3 bases and J by 5 bases, with 18 bases between. The length of the CDR3 is 16 residues. Germline-derived CDR1 and CDR2 are SGHTA and FQGNSA. TCRdb redid the calling of the reads with MiXCR, one entry per CDR3 protein. Of some 940,000 distinct CDR3 sequences detected, under 40% appear once; the ten largest clones hold 13%. This clonotype was detected ten times or more. What it binds is unknown. The sequenced sample was cultured CD8+ T cells from PBMCs, obtained from culture after CMV antigen stimulation. V gene TRBV7-2 combines with J gene TRBJ2-3; the D gene could be TRBD1 or TRBD2 (5 bases each). The TCR originated in a human donor in good health (CMV status not recorded). Some clones in this sample may be carry-over from other donors' samples. CDR3 protein: CASSFPQGPARDTQYF. CDR3 DNA: TGTGCCAGCAGCTTTCCCCAGGGACCAGCGAGAGATACGCAGTATTTT.